These 21 T cell receptor beta chains came from one sample sequenced in a study of shared clonotypes between healthy human individuals. The repertoire was sequenced with immunoSEQ multiplex PCR; TCRdb's copy has only in-frame clones and lacks some. Of 1,100,000 or so clones in the sample, about 84% were seen once. Sequenced sample: memory CD4+ T cells from PBMCs. The subset was: CD45RA-negative fraction. These TCRs come from a young man in good health. Some clones in this sample may be carry-over from other donors' samples.

V usage is TRBV25-1 and J usage is TRBJ1-2, with D unclear. Germline V gives CDR1 MGHDK, CDR2 SYGVNS. The V end lost 4 bases, the J end lost 8 bases, and 11 bases lay between the germline ends. The CDR3 has 12 amino acids. This CDR3 is CASSGWFGGYTF. Written as DNA, the CDR3 is TGTGCCAGCAGTGGGTGGTTCGGCGGCTACACCTTC.

CDR3 residues: CASRIPGANVLTF. The DNA for the CDR3 is TGTGCCAGCAGGATACCTGGGGCCAACGTCCTGACTTTC. The rearrangement joins TRBV6-5 to TRBJ2-6; the D is unclear. The CDR3 extends over 13 amino acids. With 6 bases removed from V and 2 bases from J, the gap between germline ends came to 5 bases. CDR1 and CDR2 from the germline V gene are MNHEY and SVGAGI.

The chain couples TRBV19 to TRBJ2-7; D call uncertain. The germline CDR1 and CDR2 sequences are LNHDA and SQIVND (reference sequence). Trimming left V 2 bases short and J 2 bases short, with 10 bases between. The CDR3 is 14 amino acids. The CDR3 nucleotides read TGTGCCAGTAGTATATCGTTCGGACCCTACGAGCAGTACTTC. The encoded protein is CASSISFGPYEQYF. The full variable domain, its missing parts supplied by reference TRBV19 and TRBJ2-7, is DGGITQSPKYLFRKEGQNVTLSCEQNLNHDAMYWYRQDPGQGLRLIYYSQIVNDFQKGDIAEGYSVSREKKESFPLTVTSAQKNPTAFYLCASSISFGPYEQYFGPGTRLTVT.

The chain combines TRBV7-9 with TRBJ2-6, with a weak D call TRBD2 (5 bases). The V gene lost 6 bases and the J gene lost 0 bases, with 12 bases spanning the gap. The CDR3 covers 16 residues. Looked up from germline, CDR1 is SEHNR and CDR2 is FQNEAQ (reference sequence). CDR3 sequence (DNA): TGTGCCAGCAGACGGCCGGGGAGCTCTGGGGCCAACGTCCTGACTTTC. Its protein product is CASRRPGSSGANVLTF.

The chain combines TRBV7-2 with TRBJ1-1, with TRBD1 identical over 7 bases. The CDR3 extends over 14 amino acids. Germline CDR1 is SGHTA and CDR2 is FQGNSA. The J segment lost 7 bases and the V segment lost 3 bases, leaving 8 bases of the junction unmatched. CDR3 sequence: CASSFWTGGGEAFF. The DNA of the CDR3 is TGTGCCAGCAGCTTCTGGACAGGTGGGGGTGAAGCTTTCTTT. Full variable domain (missing parts from reference TRBV7-2 and TRBJ1-1): GAGVSQSPSNKVTEKGKDVELRCDPISGHTALYWYRQSLGQGLEFLIYFQGNSAPDKSGLPSDRFSAERTGGSVSTLTIQRTQQEDSAVYLCASSFWTGGGEAFFGQGTRLTVV.

This chain connects TRBV5-5 to TRBJ2-3, with D tentatively TRBD2 (5 bases). V dropped 0 bases and J dropped 1 base, with 9 bases sitting between them. The CDR3 is 15 residues long. From germline, CDR1 is SGHKS and CDR2 YYEKEE (reference sequence). CDR3 DNA: TGTGCCAGCAGCTTGGATGTTAGCGGCACAGATACGCAGTATTTT. It codes for CASSLDVSGTDTQYF.

The V gene is TRBV5-1, the J gene TRBJ1-5, with D unresolved. Trimming removed 4 bases at V and 5 bases at J, with 10 bases between. The CDR3 is 13 residues long. The germline V gene encodes CDR1 SGHRS and CDR2 YFSETQ. CDR3 amino acids: CASSRDSDQPQHF. As DNA, the CDR3 is TGCGCCAGCAGCCGGGATTCTGATCAGCCCCAGCATTTT.

This chain links TRBV6-5 with TRBJ2-5; no reliable D call. The CDR3 is 12 residues long. V lost 3 bases and J lost 5, with 7 bases in between. CDR1 is MNHEY, CDR2 SVGAGI, per germline. The CDR3 nucleotides are TGTGCCAGCAGTTATTGGGGTGAGACCCAGTACTTC. Translated: CASSYWGETQYF.

This clone has only a few counts. The V and J genes are TRBV19 and TRBJ1-1, with D possibly matching TRBD1 (5 bases). The V and J ends lost 7 bases and 11 bases respectively, with 20 bases between them. Germline lookup yields CDR1 LNHDA and CDR2 SQIVND (reference sequence). CDR3 length: 13 residues. CDR3 nucleotides: TGTGCCAGTAACCCCGGGGGAGGTAATAAGGCTTTCTTT. It is translated as CASNPGGGNKAFF.

The J gene is TRBJ2-1, the V gene TRBV7-2, with TRBD2 matching 8 bases. Germline V lookup: CDR1 SGHTA, CDR2 FQGNSA. V gave up 1 base and J gave up 0 bases; unmatched junction bases: 11. The CDR3 runs to 19 residues. The CDR3: CASSLVPGLGPSSYNEQFF. CDR3 in DNA: TGTGCCAGCAGCTTAGTGCCGGGACTAGGACCCAGCTCCTACAATGAGCAGTTCTTC.

This clone has more than one count but fewer than ten. This rearrangement joins TRBV7-9 to TRBJ2-3; TRBD1 or TRBD2 may be the D gene (5 bases each). The CDR3 is made up of 13 amino acids. CDR1 and CDR2 (germline): SEHNR, FQNEAQ (reference sequence). V was clipped by 6 bases and J by 4 bases, with 11 bases between them. CDR3 nucleotides: TGTGCCAGCAGGGCCGGGGACGCAGATACGCAGTATTTT. This encodes CASRAGDADTQYF.

A remark on this clone: In the same sample, other DNA sequences code for this CDR3. J is TRBJ2-1 and V is TRBV5-1; TRBD1 agrees at 7 bases. Trimming at V came to 1 base and at J to 6 bases, leaving 1 base not matched to a gene. The CDR3 runs to 13 residues. Germline V CDR1 and CDR2: SGHRS, YFSETQ. In DNA, the CDR3 is TGCGCCAGCAGCTTGACAGGGGTCAATGAGCAGTTCTTC. Translating it yields CASSLTGVNEQFF.

The chain has TRBV10-2 and TRBJ1-1; unclear D gene. CDR1 and CDR2 (germline): WSHSY, SAAADI. CDR3 length: 14 residues. Trimming removed 2 bases from V and 2 bases from J, with 9 bases in between. CDR3 residues: CASSEPSRNTEAFF. CDR3 bases: TGCGCCAGCAGTGAGCCCAGCAGAAACACTGAAGCTTTCTTT.

The V call is TRBV7-3, the J call TRBJ1-1; D gene unclear. This CDR3 has 15 amino acids. The germline V gene has CDR1 SGHTA and CDR2 FQGTGA. V lost 1 base, J lost 3 bases, and 12 bases lay in between. The CDR3: CASSLRASGYTEAFF. CDR3 DNA sequence: TGTGCCAGCAGCTTAAGGGCGTCCGGGTACACTGAAGCTTTCTTT.

The CDR3 protein is CASRATNEKLFF. The CDR3 coding sequence is TGTGCCAGCAGGGCAACTAATGAAAAACTGTTTTTT. The V gene is TRBV2, the J gene TRBJ1-4, with D unresolved. Trimming cost V 6 bases and J 0 bases, with 2 bases left between them. The CDR3 contains 12 residues. CDR1 is SNHLY and CDR2 is FYNNEI in the germline V gene.

Comment on this clone: Other DNA sequences in this specimen translate into the identical CDR3. The V gene is TRBV5-1, the J gene TRBJ2-7, with D perhaps being TRBD1 or TRBD2 (5 bases each). CDR1 is SGHRS and CDR2 is YFSETQ in the germline V gene. The CDR3 covers 15 residues. V lost 0 bases, J lost 0 bases, and 10 bases lay in between. Here the CDR3 DNA reads TGCGCCAGCAGCTTGGGTGCAGGGAGCTCCTACGAGCAGTACTTC. It specifies CASSLGAGSSYEQYF.

The genes are TRBV27 and TRBJ2-2; weak D call: TRBD2 (5 bases). From germline, CDR1 is MNHEY and CDR2 SMNVEV (reference sequence). The ends were cut back, 5 bases at V and 0 bases at J, with 13 bases in the middle. The CDR3 has 16 amino acids. CDR3 DNA: TGTGCCAGCAGTAGGGCCCTAGCAGCGAACACCGGGGAGCTGTTTTTT. This gives the protein CASSRALAANTGELFF.

The chain is built from TRBV4-1 and TRBJ2-5; D may be TRBD2 (6 bases). CDR1 is MGHRA, CDR2 YSYEKL, per germline. This CDR3 spans 14 amino acids. V was cut by 1 base and J by 5 bases, with 11 bases left in between. CDR3 in DNA: TGCGCCAGCAGCCAAGGGAGCGGAGGGGAGACCCAGTACTTC. It encodes CASSQGSGGETQYF.

The V call is TRBV4-3, the J call TRBJ2-3; D possibly corresponds to TRBD2 (6 bases). V was clipped by 3 bases and J by 4 bases, with 11 bases between them. This CDR3 region has 14 residues. Germline-derived CDR1 and CDR2 are LGHNA and YSLEER. CDR3 DNA sequence: TGCGCCAGCAGCCACGGAGGGAACCCAGATACGCAGTATTTT. Translated: CASSHGGNPDTQYF.

The V call is TRBV5-4, the J call TRBJ2-3, with D perhaps TRBD2 (6 bases). The V end lost 4 bases, the J end lost 4 bases, and 13 bases lay between the germline ends. CDR3 length: 14 amino acids. Germline-derived CDR1 and CDR2 are SGHNT and YYREEE (reference sequence). The CDR3 coding sequence is TGTGCCAGCAGCCCTCGGGAGCCGGCAGATACGCAGTATTTT. This translates into CASSPREPADTQYF.

The V gene is TRBV10-3, the J gene TRBJ2-1; D unresolved. Germline CDR1 reads ENHRY; CDR2 reads SYGVKD. The CDR3 contains 13 residues. Trimming cost V 6 bases and J 4 bases, with 10 bases left between them. The DNA of the CDR3 is TGTGCCATCAGCGTGCTTGAGTACAATGAGCAGTTCTTC. Translating gives CAISVLEYNEQFF.